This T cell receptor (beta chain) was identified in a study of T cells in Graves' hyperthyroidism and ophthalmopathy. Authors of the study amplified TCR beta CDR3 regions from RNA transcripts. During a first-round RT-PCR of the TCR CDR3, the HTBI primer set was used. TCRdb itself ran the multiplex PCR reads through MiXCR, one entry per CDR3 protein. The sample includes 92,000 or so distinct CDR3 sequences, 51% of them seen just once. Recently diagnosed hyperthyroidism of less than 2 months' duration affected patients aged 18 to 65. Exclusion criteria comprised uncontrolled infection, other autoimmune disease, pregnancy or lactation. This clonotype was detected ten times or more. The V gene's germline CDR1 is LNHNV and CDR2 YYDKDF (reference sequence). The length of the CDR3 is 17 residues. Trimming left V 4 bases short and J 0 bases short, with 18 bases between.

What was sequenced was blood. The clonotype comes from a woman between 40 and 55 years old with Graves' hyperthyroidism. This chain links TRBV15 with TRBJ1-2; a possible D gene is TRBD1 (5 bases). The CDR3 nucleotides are TGTGCCACCAGCACCGGAACTTCGGACACAGCTAACTATGGCTACACCTTC. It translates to CATSTGTSDTANYGYTF.